Described below is a single T cell receptor (beta chain) sequence and its context. Its antigen is as yet unknown. No conserved phenylalanine or tryptophan ends this CDR3, so it is likely a read error. Both blood RNA, taken from unsorted whole blood, and germline DNA were extracted. Chronic HBV infection was present, with no prior treatment. The entry originates in a study of tumor-infiltrating lymphocytes in primary liver carcinoma. The wider study: Patients underwent resection of primary liver carcinoma. Patients comprised men and women whose ages fell between 30 and 69 years. Study-wide results and limits: Tumor-adjacent and tumor-blood pairs shared a smaller degree of overlap than tumor region pairs.

A constant-region primer served to make TCR beta cDNA from roughly 540 ng total RNA. Three nested multiplex PCR rounds, a slightly modified ARM-PCR method, built the TCR beta libraries. Primers for the first two PCR rounds were TRBV1-TRBV30 forward primers and a C-beta reverse primer (approximately 9 cycles per round). TCRdb reprocessed the multiplex PCR reads with MiXCR, giving one entry per CDR3 protein. The sample comprises fewer than 400,000 distinct CDR3 sequences, about three fifths of which are singletons, and approximately 15% rests with the top ten. This CDR3 has 12 amino acids. Germline-derived CDR1 and CDR2 are PRHDT and FYEKMQ (reference sequence). V lost 5 bases and J lost 9, with 11 bases in between.

This clonotype was sampled from a woman in her thirties with primary liver carcinoma and hepatitis B virus infection. V gene TRBV13 combines with J gene TRBJ1-3; D call uncertain. Sequenced material: peripheral blood. The CDR3 reads CASSPRAGTIYL. The CDR3 DNA is TGTGCCAGCAGCCCGAGAGCGGGCACCATATATCTT.